Below are 9 T cell receptor beta chains sequenced from a single sample in a study of a mutant IDH1 vaccine in newly diagnosed glioma. Their cognate antigens are unknown. Assay used: immunoSEQ multiplex PCR; TCRdb lists only in-frame clones, some missing. The sample lists about 56,000 clones, approximately 87% occurring once. As for time point: week 35, safety follow-up. Vaccinated patients received 300 ug of mutant IDH1 20-mer peptide per dose, with topical imiquimod. The sample here was PBMCs, taken from a glioma patient whose treatment included an IDH1 peptide vaccine. All receptors derive from a man aged 35 to 55 with glioma.

This clone came up a few times. The V call is TRBV9, the J call TRBJ2-7; 10 bases align to TRBD2. Germline loops: CDR1 SGDLS, CDR2 YYNGEE. The CDR3 runs 16 residues. The junction had 13 bases not matched to a gene; V was cut back by 4 bases and J by 6 bases. The CDR3 nucleotides are TGTGCCAGCAGCAGGGACCTGGGGGCTAGCGGGAGCGAGCAGTACTTC. Its protein product is CASSRDLGASGSEQYF.

The V and J genes are TRBV6-5 and TRBJ1-2, with D perhaps matching TRBD1 (6 bases). V lost 5 bases, J lost 7 bases, and 14 bases lay in between. This CDR3 contains 13 residues. Per germline, CDR1 MNHEY and CDR2 SVGAGI. The CDR3 loop is CASSTRGPGGYTF. CDR3 nucleotide sequence: TGTGCCAGCAGTACCAGGGGTCCCGGTGGCTACACCTTC.

The rearrangement uses TRBV7-6 and TRBJ2-1, with D possibly called TRBD1 or TRBD2 (6 bases each). The CDR3 is made up of 16 amino acids. Per the germline V gene, CDR1 is SGHVS and CDR2 is FNYEAQ. Trimming left V 1 base short and J 6 bases short, with 16 bases between. The CDR3 nucleotides are TGTGCCAGCAGCTTAGGTTTGGCGAGGGGGGCCAATGAGCAGTTCTTC. As protein: CASSLGLARGANEQFF.

The genes are TRBV9 and TRBJ1-4; D perhaps matches TRBD1 (6 bases). The V gene lost 3 bases and the J gene lost 6 bases, with 9 bases spanning the gap. Germline V gene lookup returns CDR1 SGDLS and CDR2 YYNGEE. This CDR3 is built from 13 residues. CDR3 DNA sequence: TGTGCCAGCAGCGCGGGACAATATGAAAAACTGTTTTTT. Protein sequence: CASSAGQYEKLFF.

This clone came up a few times. This chain joins TRBV4-2 and TRBJ2-2, with 8 nucleotides matching TRBD1. This CDR3 is 16 amino acids long. J was trimmed by 4 bases and V by 2 bases; bases with no gene match: 6. The germline gives CDR1 LGHNA, CDR2 YNFKEQ. The CDR3: CASSQPLGQATGELFF. The CDR3 nucleotides read TGTGCCAGCAGCCAACCCTTGGGACAGGCCACCGGGGAGCTGTTTTTT.

The J gene is TRBJ1-2, the V gene TRBV15; tentatively, D is TRBD1 (5 bases). V was trimmed by 3 bases and J by 0 bases, leaving 14 bases between them. CDR1 and CDR2 from the germline V gene are LNHNV and YYDKDF (reference sequence). This CDR3 comprises 16 residues. The CDR3 region has the DNA TGTGCCACCAGCAGGTGGGGAGGGGCTGCTAACTATGGCTACACCTTC. Residues: CATSRWGGAANYGYTF.

This chain links TRBV6-6 with TRBJ2-7, with 8 nucleotides matching TRBD2. With 6 bases clipped from V and 3 bases from J, the junction kept 7 bases outside the gene matches. Germline values: CDR1 MNHNY, CDR2 SVGAGI (reference sequence). This CDR3 comprises 14 residues. CDR3 loop: CASSLGTSNYEQYF. CDR3 in DNA: TGTGCCAGCAGCCTCGGGACTAGTAACTACGAGCAGTACTTC.

CDR3 residues: CASKRTGVNYGYTF. The CDR3 DNA sequence: TGCGCCAGCAAGCGGACAGGGGTGAACTATGGCTACACCTTC. This sequence joins TRBV5-1 and TRBJ1-2, with 9 bases lining up with TRBD1. Per germline, CDR1 SGHRS and CDR2 YFSETQ. V was pared by 6 bases and J by 2 bases, with 5 bases of the junction left unmatched. The CDR3 has 14 residues.

The CDR3 DNA reads as TGTGCCAGCAGTGAAGCCTGGGGGCGACAGCCCCAGCATTTT. It encodes CASSEAWGRQPQHF. The chain employs TRBV2 and TRBJ1-5; a possible D gene is TRBD1 (6 bases). Trimming took 0 bases from V and 7 from J, leaving 10 bases between them. The CDR3 spans 14 residues. Looked up from germline, CDR1 is SNHLY and CDR2 is FYNNEI.